This T cell receptor (beta chain) was captured in a study of metastatic and nonmetastatic thyroid tumors. On the study more broadly: Repertoires were compared across blood and tumor or nodule tissue from malignant and benign thyroid patients. Findings and limits, study-wide: Versus benign nodules, malignant thyroid tumors reportedly had significantly higher TCR beta diversity, in blood and tumor.

Deletions cut 4 bases from V and 4 bases from J, with 11 bases between. Germline V gene lookup returns CDR1 MNHNS and CDR2 SASEGT. The CDR3 contains 14 residues. In the original workflow: The authors used CDR3 differences across clinicopathological groups to build a distant-metastasis classifier for papillary thyroid cancer. TCRdb re-analyzed the PCR reads through MiXCR. TCRdb's processing, not the authors' own work, is the source of the V and J calls. The sample holds over 15,000 clones, 34% seen once. All patients reached thyroid surgery having received no treatment beforehand. By share, this clone counts as medium-sized. The antigen is unknown.

The origin of this receptor is a female donor with papillary thyroid cancer or a benign thyroid nodule (not recorded which). Some clones in this sample may be carry-over from other donors' samples. The chain carries TRBV6-1 and TRBJ2-1; no definite D call. Sequencing input: tumor tissue. As DNA, the CDR3 is TGTGCCAGCAGTGGGGGTTCCTCATACAATGAGCAGTTCTTC. Amino acids: CASSGGSSYNEQFF.